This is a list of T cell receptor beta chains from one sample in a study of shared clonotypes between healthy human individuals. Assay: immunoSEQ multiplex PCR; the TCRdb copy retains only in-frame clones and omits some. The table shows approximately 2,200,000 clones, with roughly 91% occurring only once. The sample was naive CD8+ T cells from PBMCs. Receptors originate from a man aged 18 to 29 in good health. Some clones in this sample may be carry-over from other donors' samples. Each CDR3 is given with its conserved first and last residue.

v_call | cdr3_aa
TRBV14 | CASSQEGRDSPLSGYTF
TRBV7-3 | CASSIGDRATKNIQYF
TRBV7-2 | CASSLLADRLNEQFF
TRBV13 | CASSSGTDEQYF
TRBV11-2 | CASSHTGELFF
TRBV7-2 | CASSPPRTYNEQFF
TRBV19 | CASSQGSSYNEQFF
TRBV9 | CASSVSSGGNYGYTF
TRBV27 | CASSSADQVVYEKLFF
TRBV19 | CASSTLGLAGSYEQYF
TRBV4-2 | CASSQDASGVTYEQYF
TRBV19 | CASSMGPTKLEGETQYF